This T cell receptor beta chain was recovered during a study of T cell clones after liver transplantation. Across the study: HCV positivity affected three of eight recipients; the rest lacked autoimmune or viral indications. Draws occurred before transplant, before withdrawal, and after complete or failed withdrawal. Study-wide results and caveats: Low donor cell numbers restricted donor-reactive repertoire measurement in two subjects.

Thawed unstimulated PBMCs were FACS-sorted by CD3, CD4 and CD8 into two populations. Some clones are missing from TCRdb's copy, which holds only in-frame ones; the method was immunoSEQ multiplex PCR. Among tens of thousands of clones listed, approximately 80% were seen once. Regarding this clone: What it binds is not known.

V was trimmed by 7 bases and J by 0 bases, leaving 13 bases between them. Germline CDR1 reads SQVTM; CDR2 reads ANQGSEA. This CDR3 has 14 residues. The input for sequencing was CD4+ T cells from blood, taken 12 months after liver transplant. The receptor was derived from a human patient who received a liver transplant. Part of the T cell pool may stem from the graft donor. The gene calls are TRBV29-1 and TRBJ2-1; a possible D gene is TRBD2 (6 bases). CDR3 nucleotide sequence: TGCAGCGCGAGGTACGGGAGCTCCTACAATGAGCAGTTCTTC. Translation gives CSARYGSSYNEQFF.